This paragraph reports one T cell receptor (beta chain). The sample comes from a study of blood T cell repertoires in COVID-19. Study-wide background: The study drew acute and convalescent COVID-19 samples from the United States, Italy and Spain. Sources were T cells, B-cell-depleted T cells, or PBMCs; the material itself was cDNA or gDNA.

Trimming took off 5 bases at V and 1 base at J, with 14 bases between the two ends. There are 15 residues in the CDR3. The germline V gene has CDR1 SGHTA and CDR2 FQGNSA. Original processing notes: The authors estimated nucleated cell counts from reference gene primer amplification. Method: immunoSEQ multiplex PCR; TCRdb's copy keeps in-frame clones and lacks some. That table gives V, J and clone size, and the DNA gave D and trimming. The sample shows 25,000 to 35,000 clones, about 91% of them seen only once. The TCR was taken from a human donor in a cohort sampled during active COVID-19. The specimen sequenced was peripheral blood. The rearrangement uses TRBV7-2 and TRBJ1-1, with a tentative D call TRBD1 (6 bases). CDR3: CASSTQGHSNTEAFF. As DNA, the CDR3 is TGTGCCAGCAGCACACAGGGTCATTCGAACACTGAAGCTTTCTTT. The full variable domain, in which reference TRBV7-2 and TRBJ1-1 provide the parts outside the CDR3, is GAGVSQSPSNKVTEKGKDVELRCDPISGHTALYWYRQSLGQGLEFLIYFQGNSAPDKSGLPSDRFSAERTGGSVSTLTIQRTQQEDSAVYLCASSTQGHSNTEAFFGQGTRLTVV.